This T cell receptor beta chain derives from a study of OX40 agonist ivuxolimab in advanced cancers. V gave up 5 bases and J gave up 3 bases, with 8 bases separating them. The CDR3 is made up of 14 amino acids. Germline V gene data show CDR1 as MNHEY and CDR2 as SVGAGI. Measured with immunoSEQ multiplex PCR; TCRdb has only the in-frame clones, and not every one. The sample lists approximately 76,000 clones; 65% to 90% were seen once. The chain employs TRBV6-5 and TRBJ2-6; D tentatively fits TRBD1 or TRBD2 (6 bases each). This specimen was CD4+ or CD8+ T cells sorted from blood, taken in a trial of the OX40 agonist ivuxolimab. The origin of this receptor is an adult with an advanced solid tumor such as melanoma, head and neck, liver or kidney cancer. The CDR3 loop reads CASSGGGGANVLTF. The CDR3 DNA reads TGTGCCAGCAGTGGAGGGGGTGGGGCCAACGTCCTGACTTTC.